This TCR beta chain was observed in a study of shared T cell receptors in the human thymus. The CDR3 is 14 residues long. Germline values: CDR1 LGHNA, CDR2 YSLEER. The V end lost 0 bases, the J end lost 7 bases, and 12 bases lay between the germline ends. The data were produced by immunoSEQ multiplex PCR, yet TCRdb's version contains in-frame clones alone and is incomplete. The sample holds some 760,000 clones; 70% to 90% are singletons and the top ten take more than 0.01%. These same data were also listed under a study on human thymus T cells. From that second work: Infants, healthy and Finnish, who were having corrective surgery for congenital heart defects served as donors. Thymus was obtained from resections taken during corrective heart surgery. V and J genes seemed to be used with bias in thymic and blood repertoires. Related research examined unrelated individuals and reported that their thymic repertoires overlapped highly.

Sequenced sample: thymocytes. The clonotype originates from a girl under three years old with a congenital heart defect. The chain combines TRBV4-3 with TRBJ1-2, with a tentative D call TRBD1 (5 bases). The CDR3 nucleotides read TGCGCCAGCAGCCAAGATGCGGGGCCGGGTGGCTACACCTTC. Translating it yields CASSQDAGPGGYTF.